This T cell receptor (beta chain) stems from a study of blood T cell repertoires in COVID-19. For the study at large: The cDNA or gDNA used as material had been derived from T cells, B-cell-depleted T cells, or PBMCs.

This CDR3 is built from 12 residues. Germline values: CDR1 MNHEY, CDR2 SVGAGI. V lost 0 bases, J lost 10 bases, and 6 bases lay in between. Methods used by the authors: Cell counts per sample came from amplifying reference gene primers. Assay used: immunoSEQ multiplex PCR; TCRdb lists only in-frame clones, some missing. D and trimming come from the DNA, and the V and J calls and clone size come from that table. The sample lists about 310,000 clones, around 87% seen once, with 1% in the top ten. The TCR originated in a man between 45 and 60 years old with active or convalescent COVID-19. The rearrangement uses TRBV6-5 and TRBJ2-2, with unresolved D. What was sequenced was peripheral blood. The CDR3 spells CASSYSQEELFF. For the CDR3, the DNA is TGTGCCAGCAGTTACTCCCAGGAGGAGCTGTTTTTT.